One sample yielded the 3 T cell receptor beta chains listed below, sequenced in a study of blood T cell repertoires in COVID-19. Profiling relied on immunoSEQ multiplex PCR, and the TCRdb table lists in-frame clones only, not all of them. The data show about 50,000 clones, with roughly 85% seen just once and 25% held by the top ten. Sequencing used peripheral blood. These TCRs come from an older man with acute or convalescent COVID-19.

The chain carries TRBV6-2 or TRBV6-3 and TRBJ2-1, with 9 bases aligning to TRBD2. Germline CDR1 and CDR2: MNHEY and SVGEGT. With V trimmed by 2 bases and J by 8 bases, 10 bases remained unmatched. This CDR3 has 16 amino acids. The CDR3 DNA reads as TGTGCCAGCAGTTACCGTACGACTAGCGGAGCCGATGAGCAGTTCTTC. Protein sequence: CASSYRTTSGADEQFF.

This chain joins TRBV29-1 and TRBJ1-1, with a weak D call TRBD1 (5 bases). V lost 8 bases and J 2 bases, leaving 21 bases between the germline ends. CDR1 and CDR2 (germline): SQVTM, ANQGSEA. CDR3 length: 15 residues. In DNA form, the CDR3 reads TGCAGCTCGGGGACCTTCGGCGGGAGAAACACTGAAGCTTTCTTT. It translates to CSSGTFGGRNTEAFF.

This clone appeared a single time. This chain connects TRBV28 to TRBJ2-7; possible D gene TRBD2, 6 bases. V was clipped by 2 bases and J by 7 bases, with 15 bases between them. CDR3 length: 14 amino acids. Germline V CDR1 and CDR2: MDHEN, SYDVKM. Here the CDR3 reads CASSLTSRLREQYF. Written as DNA, the CDR3 is TGTGCCAGCAGTTTAACTAGCCGCCTGAGGGAGCAGTACTTC.